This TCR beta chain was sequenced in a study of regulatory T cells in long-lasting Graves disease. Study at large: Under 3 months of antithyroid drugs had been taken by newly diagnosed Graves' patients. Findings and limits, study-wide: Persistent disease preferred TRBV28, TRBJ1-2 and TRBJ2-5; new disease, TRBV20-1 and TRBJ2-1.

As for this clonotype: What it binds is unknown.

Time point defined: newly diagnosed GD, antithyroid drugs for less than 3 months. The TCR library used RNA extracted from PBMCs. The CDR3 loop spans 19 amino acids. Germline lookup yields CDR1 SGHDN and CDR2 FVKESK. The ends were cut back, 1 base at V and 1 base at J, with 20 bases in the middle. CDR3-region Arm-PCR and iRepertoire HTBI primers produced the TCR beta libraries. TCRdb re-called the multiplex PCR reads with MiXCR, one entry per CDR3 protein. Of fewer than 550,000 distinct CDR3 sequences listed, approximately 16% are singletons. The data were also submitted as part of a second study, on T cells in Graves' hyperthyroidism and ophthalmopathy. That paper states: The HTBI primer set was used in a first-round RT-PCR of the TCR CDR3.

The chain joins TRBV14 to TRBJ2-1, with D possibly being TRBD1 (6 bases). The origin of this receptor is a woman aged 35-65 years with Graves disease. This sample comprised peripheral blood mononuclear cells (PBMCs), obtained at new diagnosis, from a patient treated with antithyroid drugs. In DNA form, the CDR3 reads TGTGCCAGCAGCCAAGGGATAAGAGGGGGTAAGAGGTCCTACAATGAGCAGTTCTTC. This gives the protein CASSQGIRGGKRSYNEQFF.